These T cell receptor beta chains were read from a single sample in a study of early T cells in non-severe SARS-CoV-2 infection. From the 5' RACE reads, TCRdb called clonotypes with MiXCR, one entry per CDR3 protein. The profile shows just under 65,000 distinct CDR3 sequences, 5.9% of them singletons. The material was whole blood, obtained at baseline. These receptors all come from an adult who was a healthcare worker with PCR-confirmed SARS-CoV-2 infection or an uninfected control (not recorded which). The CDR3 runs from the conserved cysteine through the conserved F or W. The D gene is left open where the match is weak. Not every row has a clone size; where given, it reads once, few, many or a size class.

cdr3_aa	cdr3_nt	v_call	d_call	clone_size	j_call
CASSLENGDTSGPRYF	TGTGCCAGCAGCTTAGAAAATGGTGACACTAGCGGACCCCGATATTTT	TRBV7-6	TRBD2	few	TRBJ2-3
CASSRAGETDTQYF	TGCGCCAGCAGCCGTGCGGGAGAAACAGATACGCAGTATTTT	TRBV4-1	TRBD2	-	TRBJ2-3
CASSVEAGSGANVLTF	TGTGCCAGCAGCGTAGAGGCGGGAAGCGGGGCCAACGTCCTGACTTTC	TRBV9	-	many	TRBJ2-6
CATSLGLAAYNEQFF	TGTGCCACCTCTTTAGGACTAGCGGCTTACAATGAGCAGTTCTTC	TRBV24-1	TRBD2	few	TRBJ2-1
CASSEGRGPKYEQYF	TGTGCCAGCAGCGAGGGTCGGGGTCCAAAGTACGAGCAGTACTTC	TRBV6-6	-	many	TRBJ2-7
CSAIQGNSNQPQHF	TGCAGCGCCATTCAGGGTAACAGCAATCAGCCCCAGCATTTT	TRBV20-1	-	-	TRBJ1-5
CSATLVDSGYEQFF	TGCAGCGCCACCTTGGTGGATTCTGGGTATGAGCAGTTCTTC	TRBV29-1	-	many	TRBJ2-1
CASSVRVTSYEQYF	TGTGCCAGCAGTGTGCGAGTGACCTCCTACGAGCAGTACTTC	TRBV2	-	many	TRBJ2-7
CASSPPMGYEQYF	TGTGCCAGCTCACCACCTATGGGGTACGAGCAGTACTTC	TRBV18	-	-	TRBJ2-7
CASRKVSGTDTQYF	TGTGCCAGCAGAAAAGTGTCGGGCACAGATACGCAGTATTTT	TRBV28	-	many	TRBJ2-3
CASSLLGNSGANVLTF	TGTGCCAGCAGTTTATTGGGAAATTCTGGGGCCAACGTCCTGACTTTC	TRBV27	-	many	TRBJ2-6
CASSWRRELNTEAFF	TGTGCCAGCAGTTGGCGGAGGGAACTGAACACTGAAGCTTTCTTT	TRBV12-3/TRBV12-4	-	many	TRBJ1-1
CASSVVGNSYNEQFF	TGTGCCAGCAGCGTAGTTGGTAACTCCTACAATGAGCAGTTCTTC	TRBV9	-	-	TRBJ2-1
CASSQAEGLSNYGYTF	TGTGCCAGCAGCCAGGCCGAGGGGTTGTCTAACTATGGCTACACCTTC	TRBV4-2	-	many	TRBJ1-2
CASSLAGSNEQFF	TGTGCCAGCAGTTTGGCCGGGAGCAATGAGCAGTTCTTC	TRBV12-3/TRBV12-4	-	many	TRBJ2-1
CASSLRRGATNEKLFF	TGTGCCAGCAGCTTAAGGCGGGGAGCAACTAATGAAAAACTGTTTTTT	TRBV7-2	-	few	TRBJ1-4
CASSLEQVTEAFF	TGTGCCAGCAGTTTAGAACAGGTCACTGAAGCTTTCTTT	TRBV28	-	many	TRBJ1-1